This is a list of T cell receptor beta chains from one sample in a study of shared clonotypes between healthy human individuals. Clones were read by immunoSEQ multiplex PCR, and TCRdb kept only the in-frame ones, dropping some. The profile shows 2,500,000 or so clones, 93% of them singletons. The sequencing input was naive CD4+ T cells from PBMCs. These receptor sequences come from a man between 18 and 29 years old in good health. Some clones in this sample may be carry-over from other donors' samples. Both conserved end residues are part of each CDR3. Each record gives: V gene, clone size, J gene, D gene, CDR3 DNA, CDR3 protein. D genes are given only for firm matches. The size field is filled for only some rows; it gives once, few, many or a size class.

TRBV6-5,few,TRBJ2-2,-,TGTGCCAGCACCGAACCCCCCGGGGAGCTGTTTTTT,CASTEPPGELFF
TRBV11-3,-,TRBJ2-1,TRBD2,TGTGCCAGCAGCACTAGCGGGGCCACCTACGGGGGTGAGCAGTTCTTC,CASSTSGATYGGEQFF
TRBV7-2,-,TRBJ2-3,-,TGTGCCAGCAGCTTAGAGGCGGGACTTACGCAGTATTTT,CASSLEAGLTQYF
TRBV4-1,-,TRBJ1-1,-,TGCGCCAGCAGCCAAGGTTTTCCTGCCACGAACACTGAAGCTTTCTTT,CASSQGFPATNTEAFF
TRBV7-9,-,TRBJ1-1,-,TGTGCCAGCAGCTTATTAGGAAGGGGCACTGAAGCTTTCTTT,CASSLLGRGTEAFF
TRBV5-1,-,TRBJ1-1,-,TGCGCCAGCAGCCTACAAACAGATAACACTGAAGCTTTCTTT,CASSLQTDNTEAFF
TRBV5-5,once,TRBJ1-4,-,TGTGCCAGCAGCTTGATCACGGTCGGGAAACTGTTTTTT,CASSLITVGKLFF
TRBV4-1,-,TRBJ1-5,TRBD1,TGCGCCAGCAGCCAAAGCCACCGGGACAGGGGAGTCGGAAATCAGCCCCAGCATTTT,CASSQSHRDRGVGNQPQHF
TRBV25-1,-,TRBJ2-5,TRBD2,TGTGCCAGCACCGAGGGACTAGCGGGAGTAGGGACCCAGTACTTC,CASTEGLAGVGTQYF
TRBV7-3,-,TRBJ2-2,-,TGTGCCAGCAGCTTAATCGGGCAGGCGAACACCGGGGAGCTGTTTTTT,CASSLIGQANTGELFF
TRBV28,-,TRBJ2-7,-,TGTGCCAGCAGGGATATCGGGCCCGACGCCTACGAGCAGTACTTC,CASRDIGPDAYEQYF
TRBV6-5,-,TRBJ1-2,TRBD1,TGTGCCAGCAGTTACGCGGGGGACAGTAACTATGGCTACACCTTC,CASSYAGDSNYGYTF
TRBV18,-,TRBJ1-4,-,TGTGCCAGCTCACCAGAGATCCAGGGCGATGAAAAACTGTTTTTT,CASSPEIQGDEKLFF
TRBV28,-,TRBJ2-7,-,TGTGCCAGCACCAGGCGGTCAGTTTTTTGGCAAAGCCATCAGTACTTC,CASTRRSVFWQSHQYF
TRBV15,-,TRBJ2-4,-,TGTGCCACCAGCAGAGATCTTGGGGCGGCCAAAAACATTCAGTACTTC,CATSRDLGAAKNIQYF
TRBV29-1,-,TRBJ1-1,-,TGCAGCGTTGGAAGCGCGGACTCTGAAGCTTTCTTT,CSVGSADSEAFF
TRBV27,-,TRBJ2-3,-,TGTGCCAGCAGTTCATCGCGAGCGAGGACCGGCACAGATACGCAGTATTTT,CASSSSRARTGTDTQYF
TRBV30,-,TRBJ1-5,-,TGTGCCTGGAGTTTACGACTGGGTGGCAATCAGCCCCAGCATTTT,CAWSLRLGGNQPQHF
TRBV6-4,-,TRBJ2-3,TRBD1,TGTGCCAGCAGGGACAGGGGTCACTCCACAGATACGCAGTATTTT,CASRDRGHSTDTQYF
TRBV13,-,TRBJ2-1,TRBD2,TGTGCCAGCAGCGAATCTAGCGGGAGGTCCTACAATGAGCAGTTCTTC,CASSESSGRSYNEQFF
TRBV5-5,-,TRBJ1-4,TRBD1,TGTGCCAGCAGCACAGGGACAGCAACTAATGAAAAACTGTTTTTT,CASSTGTATNEKLFF
TRBV5-1,-,TRBJ2-3,TRBD2,TGCGCCAGCAGCTTGCGTCCATTCTGGGAACTAGCGGGAAGCACAGATACGCAGTATTTT,CASSLRPFWELAGSTDTQYF
TRBV5-4,-,TRBJ2-7,TRBD2,TGTGCCAGCAGCTTGGCCGGCGGGGGGAGCTCCTACGAGCAGTACTTC,CASSLAGGGSSYEQYF
TRBV5-5,-,TRBJ1-2,TRBD1,TGTGCCAGCAGCATGGCAGGGACAGCATCACTTTATGGCTACACCTTC,CASSMAGTASLYGYTF
TRBV19,-,TRBJ2-2,TRBD2,TGTGCCAGTAGTAGTAGCGGGAGAAACACCGGGGAGCTGTTTTTT,CASSSSGRNTGELFF
TRBV7-8,-,TRBJ1-5,-,TGTGCCAGCAGCTTAGGTGTGGGGGGGCGAAGCAATCAGCCCCAGCATTTT,CASSLGVGGRSNQPQHF
TRBV4-1,-,TRBJ1-4,-,TGCGCCAGCAGCCAAGATCCAGGGGAAAAACTGTTTTTT,CASSQDPGEKLFF
TRBV28,-,TRBJ1-2,-,TGTGCCAGCACAGCCATGGGGGGCCGATACTATGGCTACACCTTC,CASTAMGGRYYGYTF
TRBV5-6,-,TRBJ1-1,-,TGTGCCAGCAGCTCTCGACAGGACTTAGGCGAAAACACTGAAGCTTTCTTT,CASSSRQDLGENTEAFF
TRBV29-1,-,TRBJ2-4,-,TGCAGCGTGAAGGTTGGGGACATTCAGTACTTC,CSVKVGDIQYF
TRBV30,-,TRBJ1-2,-,TGTGCCTGGTACGGGACTTATGGCTACACCTTC,CAWYGTYGYTF
TRBV6-5,-,TRBJ2-2,-,TGTGCCAGCAGACCGATCTGGGGGGCCGGCGGGGAGCTGTTTTTT,CASRPIWGAGGELFF
TRBV15,-,TRBJ1-4,-,TGTGCCACCAGCAGAGGGGATGAAAAACTGTTTTTT,CATSRGDEKLFF
TRBV4-1,-,TRBJ2-2,-,TGCGCCAGCAGCTATCAAGTTGTCGGGGAGCTGTTTTTT,CASSYQVVGELFF
TRBV6-1,-,TRBJ1-2,-,TGTGCCAGCAGGGAAAGCTCACTCCGTGGCTACACCTTC,CASRESSLRGYTF
TRBV7-2,-,TRBJ2-7,TRBD2,TGTGCCAGCAGCTTACGGGCGGGAGAGGTATACGAGCAGTACTTC,CASSLRAGEVYEQYF
TRBV28,-,TRBJ2-7,-,TGTGCCAGCAGTTCCCATTGGTACGATCGCTACGAGCAGTACTTC,CASSSHWYDRYEQYF
TRBV27,-,TRBJ2-7,-,TGTGCCAGCAGTTCCCATCCCCAGGGATACGAGCAGTACTTC,CASSSHPQGYEQYF
TRBV28,-,TRBJ1-1,-,TGTGCCAGCACCTTAGGAGGGACTGAAGCTTTCTTT,CASTLGGTEAFF
TRBV7-9,-,TRBJ2-1,-,TGTGCCAGCAGCCCACAAACCAATGAGCAGTTCTTC,CASSPQTNEQFF
TRBV25-1,-,TRBJ1-1,-,TGTGCCAGCAGTGGAGGCACCTCGGGGGGTTTAGGTGAAGCTTTCTTT,CASSGGTSGGLGEAFF
TRBV28,-,TRBJ2-1,-,TGTGCCAGCAGTGCGCGACATCCACCCCACAATGAGCAGTTCTTC,CASSARHPPHNEQFF
TRBV30,-,TRBJ2-7,TRBD1,TGTGCCTGGGGGCAAGCAGGGGGCGCTTACGAGCAGTACTTC,CAWGQAGGAYEQYF
TRBV11-2,few,TRBJ1-1,-,TGTGCCAGCAGCTTAGGCTACCGGAACACTGAAGCTTTCTTT,CASSLGYRNTEAFF
TRBV5-4,-,TRBJ1-2,-,TGTGCCAGCAGCTTGCAATTAGCTAACTATGGCTACACCTTC,CASSLQLANYGYTF
TRBV18,-,TRBJ2-7,TRBD2,TGTGCCAGCGCTGGGACTAGCGGAACATACGAGCAGTACTTC,CASAGTSGTYEQYF
TRBV7-3,-,TRBJ2-1,-,TGTGCCAGCAGCTACTACCAGGGGAATGAGCAGTTCTTC,CASSYYQGNEQFF
TRBV28,-,TRBJ2-3,-,TGTGCCAGCAGTCCCCATAACACAGATACGCAGTATTTT,CASSPHNTDTQYF
TRBV5-6,-,TRBJ2-6,TRBD1,TGTGCCAGCAGCGGGGGGTTCGGACAGGGGTTTTCTGGGGCCAACGTCCTGACTTTC,CASSGGFGQGFSGANVLTF
TRBV7-2,-,TRBJ2-7,-,TGTGCCAGCAGCTTAGTGCCAGGGTCCTACGAGCAGTACTTC,CASSLVPGSYEQYF
TRBV2,-,TRBJ2-7,-,TGTGCCAGCATACAGGGAGGGCTCACGGGCTACGAGCAGTACTTC,CASIQGGLTGYEQYF
TRBV4-2,-,TRBJ2-1,-,TGTGCCAGCAGCCGGGGACCTACTAACAATGAGCAGTTCTTC,CASSRGPTNNEQFF
TRBV4-1,-,TRBJ2-3,-,TGCGCCAGCAGCCCACAGTACCCCACAGATACGCAGTATTTT,CASSPQYPTDTQYF
TRBV19,-,TRBJ1-1,TRBD1,TGTGCCAGTAGTGCCTCCCAGGGGGCGCGCACTGAAGCTTTCTTT,CASSASQGARTEAFF
TRBV29-1,-,TRBJ2-7,-,TGCAGCGTTGAAGGCCGCGGGCTGACCTCCTACGAGCAGTACTTC,CSVEGRGLTSYEQYF